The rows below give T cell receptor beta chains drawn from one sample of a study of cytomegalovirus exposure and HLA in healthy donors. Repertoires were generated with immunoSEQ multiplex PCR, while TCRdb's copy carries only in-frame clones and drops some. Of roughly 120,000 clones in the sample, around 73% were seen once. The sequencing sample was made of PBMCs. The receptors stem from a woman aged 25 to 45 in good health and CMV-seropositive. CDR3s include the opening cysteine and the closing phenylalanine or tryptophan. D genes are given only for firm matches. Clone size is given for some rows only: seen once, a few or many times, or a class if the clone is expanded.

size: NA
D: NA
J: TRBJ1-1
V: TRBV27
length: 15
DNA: TGTGCCAGCAGTTTATCGGGCAGTTGGGTCACTGAAGCTTTCTTT
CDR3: CASSLSGSWVTEAFF

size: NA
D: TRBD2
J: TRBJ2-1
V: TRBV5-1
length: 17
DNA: TGCGCCAGCAGCTTGATCACTTCTAGCGGATCCTACAATGAGCAGTTCTTC
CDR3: CASSLITSSGSYNEQFF

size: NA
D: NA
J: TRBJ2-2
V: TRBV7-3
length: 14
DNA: TGTGCCAGCAGCTTCAGTCAGAACACCGGGGAGCTGTTTTTT
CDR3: CASSFSQNTGELFF

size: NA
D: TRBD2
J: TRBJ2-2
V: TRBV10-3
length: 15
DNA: TGTGCCATCAGTGACCTAGCGGAGAGCACCGGGGAGCTGTTTTTT
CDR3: CAISDLAESTGELFF

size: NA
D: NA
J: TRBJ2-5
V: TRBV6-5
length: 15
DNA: TGTGCCAGCAGTTACAGTGGTCTAGTGCAAGAGACCCAGTACTTC
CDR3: CASSYSGLVQETQYF

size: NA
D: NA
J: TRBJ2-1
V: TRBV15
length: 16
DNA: TGTGCCACCAGCAGAGATCTGGGCGGGGCTTACAATGAGCAGTTCTTC
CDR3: CATSRDLGGAYNEQFF

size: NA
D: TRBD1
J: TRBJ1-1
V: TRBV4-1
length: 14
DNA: TGCGCCAGCACCACAGGGGCTTGGAACACTGAAGCTTTCTTT
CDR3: CASTTGAWNTEAFF

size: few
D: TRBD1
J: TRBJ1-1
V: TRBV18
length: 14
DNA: TGTGCCAGCTCATCGACAGGGGAGAGCACTGAAGCTTTCTTT
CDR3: CASSSTGESTEAFF

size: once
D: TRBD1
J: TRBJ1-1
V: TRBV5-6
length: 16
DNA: TGTGCCAGCAGTCGGGACAGGGGGAGATTGAACACTGAAGCTTTCTTT
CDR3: CASSRDRGRLNTEAFF

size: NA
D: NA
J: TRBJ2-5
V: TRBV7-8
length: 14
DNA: TGTGCCAGCAGCTTTCCGCAGGGAAGAGAGACCCAGTACTTC
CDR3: CASSFPQGRETQYF

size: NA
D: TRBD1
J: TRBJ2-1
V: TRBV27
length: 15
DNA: TGTGCCAGCAGTTTGGGGACAGGGAATTACAATGAGCAGTTCTTC
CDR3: CASSLGTGNYNEQFF

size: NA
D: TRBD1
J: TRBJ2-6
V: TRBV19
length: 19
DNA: TGTGCCTGCAATTCACGGACGGGACAGGAACGCTCTGGGGCCAACGTCCTGACTTTC
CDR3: CACNSRTGQERSGANVLTF

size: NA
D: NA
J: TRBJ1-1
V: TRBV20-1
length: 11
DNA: TGCAGTGCTAGTACGGGCACTGAAGCTTTCTTT
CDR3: CSASTGTEAFF

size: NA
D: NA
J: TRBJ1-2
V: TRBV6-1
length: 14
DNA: TGTGCCAGCCACTCAGCACAGGGAGTTGGGGGCTACACCTTC
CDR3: CASHSAQGVGGYTF

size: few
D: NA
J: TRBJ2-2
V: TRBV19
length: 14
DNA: TGTGCCAGTAGTACTCAGGGTGTTATCGGGGAGCTGTTTTTT
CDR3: CASSTQGVIGELFF